The present TCR beta chain was sequenced within a study of Graves' ophthalmopathy and Graves' hyperthyroidism (dated by TCRdb to 2016 to 2018). About the full investigation: Peripheral blood was collected before any treatment was given, at the time of initial diagnosis. TCR beta repertoire signatures were used to distinguish Graves' ophthalmopathy from Graves' hyperthyroidism and to predict progression to ophthalmopathy. In total, some 140 blood samples were TCR-sequenced: 43 ophthalmopathy, approximately 75 hyperthyroidism and roughly 17 hyperthyroidism-to-ophthalmopathy patients. A discovery set of about a hundred patients (43 ophthalmopathy, 55 to 65 stable hyperthyroidism) was enrolled to explore V-J signatures distinguishing ophthalmopathy from hyperthyroidism. For independent validation, a separate cohort was made up of some 19 hyperthyroidism patients plus 17 patients who later progressed from hyperthyroidism to ophthalmopathy. In over five hyperthyroidism patients, the T-cell repertoires found in thyroid tissue were compared with those found in blood. After sampling, hyperthyroidism patients received methimazole starting at 30 mg daily, and ophthalmopathy patients received high-dose intravenous methylprednisolone. For training and testing, the 80 to 100 patients in the discovery cohort were randomly divided in a 7:3 ratio. What the authors observed across the whole study: Sample size was not predetermined statistically, and investigators were not blinded to group allocation. In validation, the model predicted ophthalmopathy progression with over 60% sensitivity and approximately 72% specificity; some twelve predicted patients were CT-confirmed with GO in a median of 6.5 months. In cross-validation, the 13-signature model distinguished ophthalmopathy from stable hyperthyroidism with 85% to 90% sensitivity and approximately 81% specificity, and in the test set the corresponding values were roughly 80% and 75%. Most of the expanded thyroid clonotypes with a frequency above 0.001 were also detected in blood, and it was suggested that the thyroid immune response may be reflected by blood repertoires.

For repertoire sequencing, TCR beta CDR3 regions were amplified from RNA transcripts. HTBI primers and the Qiagen OneStep RT-PCR kit were used in a first-round RT-PCR, which was followed by a second-round multiplex PCR, size selection and purification. Libraries were sequenced paired-end with 100 bp reads on an Illumina HiSeq2000. The authors' pipeline ran thus. Reads were processed with SOAPnuke, discarding reads with adapters, uncalled bases, mean Phred below 15, or no exact constant-primer or identifier match. High-quality paired reads were merged with COPE v1.2.5. Each unique nucleotide sequence was treated as a clonotype, and MiTCR v1.1 was used to align the clonotypes to the IMGT TRB V, D and J references. The analysis was limited to V-J combinations with a frequency above 0.0001, which together covered roughly 99% of repertoires. For each V-J combination, a TCR clonal expansion and chaos score was defined as the ratio of F50 clonal expansion to chaos observed in the TCRdist matrix. Welch's t-statistics and random forest were used to reduce features to more than ten V-J combinations, which were fed into a naive Bayes classifier. Thyroid-blood repertoire similarity was quantified with the Morisita-Horn index. The public reads were quality trimmed at Q25 with fastp and then assembled into clones with MiXCR by TCRdb, keeping productive beta chains. Each entry merges the rows of one CDR3 protein and shows their most common DNA and genes. TCRdb's processing, not the authors', yielded these V and J calls. The sample table lists a few hundred thousand distinct CDR3 sequences, approximately 15% of them with a count of one. The leading ten clones occupy about 7% of the sample.

Stable hyperthyroidism was defined as no progression to ophthalmopathy within 18 months of follow-up. The hyperthyroidism patients were 18 to 65 years old and newly diagnosed, with a disease duration of less than 2 months. Patients with other autoimmune diseases, uncontrolled infections, pregnancy or lactation were excluded from the study. Diagnosis was based on clinical symptoms, serum thyroxine, TRAb, thyroid ultrasound and orbital computed tomography. Using Ficoll-Paque density gradient centrifugation, PBMCs were isolated from roughly 9.2 ml of fresh peripheral blood. Trizol reagent was used to extract the total RNA, and its quality was then checked on an Agilent 2100 Bioanalyzer. CDR1 MDHEN and CDR2 SYDVKM are derived from the germline V gene. From the cysteine through the phenylalanine, the CDR3 covers 14 amino acids. The only DNA kept is the CDR3, 42 bases in frame from the first base. Points on this clonotype: It has no known antigen specificity. This may be a read error: a much more frequent sequence differs by one nucleotide.

The TCR was taken from a woman between 18 and 29 years old with stable Graves' hyperthyroidism. Donor details come from another sample of the same person, matched by shared clones. The rearrangement combines TRBV28 with TRBJ2-7, with 9 junctional bases fitting TRBD2. Specimen: peripheral blood. CDR3 loop: CASSVSGGYYDQYF. DNA sequence: TGTGCCAGCAGCGTTAGCGGGGGTTACTACGATCAGTACTTC.